This T cell receptor beta chain was sequenced in a study of human T cells and chemical hapten exposure. Study details: Each patient's scalp received weekly diphenylcyclopropenone throughout the approximately 24-week study. Mostly female patients had alopecia areata, totalis or universalis.

Many counts were recorded for this clonotype. Time point indicated: patch test 2, 6 weeks after DPC sensitization. As for treatment: therapeutic diphenylcyclopropenone sensitization with weekly scalp DPC. Blood, whole and unfractionated, served as the source for total RNA extraction. TCRdb re-analysed the RACE reads in MiXCR, keeping a single row per CDR3 protein. This table holds about 80,000 distinct CDR3 sequences, 10% to 13% found once. This TCR was sampled from a woman in her 30s with alopecia areata. Some clones in this sample may be carry-over from other donors' samples. Sequences were derived from whole blood, sampled in connection with sensitization to the hapten diphenylcyclopropenone (DPC).

The CDR3 sequence: CASRGASGWELFF. For the CDR3, the DNA is TGTGCCAGCCGTGGAGCTAGCGGCTGGGAGCTGTTTTTT. The chain combines TRBV27 with TRBJ2-2, with 7 bases aligning to TRBD2. Germline V gives CDR1 MNHEY, CDR2 SMNVEV (reference sequence). The V and J ends lost 8 bases and 9 bases, in that order; junction bases with no gene match: 9. The CDR3 runs 13 residues.